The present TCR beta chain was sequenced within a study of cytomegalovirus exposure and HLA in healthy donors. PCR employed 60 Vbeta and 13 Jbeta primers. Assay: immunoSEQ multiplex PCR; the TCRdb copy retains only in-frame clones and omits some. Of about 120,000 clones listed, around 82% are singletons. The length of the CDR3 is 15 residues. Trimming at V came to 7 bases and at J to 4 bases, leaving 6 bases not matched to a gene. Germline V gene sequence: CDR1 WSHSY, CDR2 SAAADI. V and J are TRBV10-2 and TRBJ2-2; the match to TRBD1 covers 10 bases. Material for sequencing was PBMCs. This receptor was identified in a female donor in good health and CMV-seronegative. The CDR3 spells CASKRTGGITGELFF. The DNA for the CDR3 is TGCGCCAGCAAAAGGACAGGGGGTATCACCGGGGAGCTGTTTTTT.